This is a list of T cell receptor beta chains from one sample in a study of shared clonotypes between healthy human individuals. Sequencing used immunoSEQ multiplex PCR; TCRdb keeps in-frame clones, though not all of them. Of around 2,000,000 clones in the sample, just under 95% were seen once. The sample comprised naive CD8+ T cells sorted from blood. The origin of the receptors is a man younger than 35 in good health. CDR3s include the opening cysteine and the closing phenylalanine or tryptophan. The D gene is left open where the match is weak. Clone size is stated in some rows and not others, as once, few, many or a class when expanded.

V gene: TRBV7-9
J gene: TRBJ1-1
clone size: few
D gene: TRBD1
CDR3 DNA: TGTGCCAGCAGCTCCAAGGACAGGGCAGAAGCTTTCTTT
CDR3 protein: CASSSKDRAEAFF

V gene: TRBV6-5
J gene: TRBJ2-1
clone size: NA
D gene: NA
CDR3 DNA: TGTGCCAGCAGTTACTTTGGGAACACCTACAATGAGCAGTTCTTC
CDR3 protein: CASSYFGNTYNEQFF

V gene: TRBV7-9
J gene: TRBJ2-7
clone size: NA
D gene: NA
CDR3 DNA: TGTGCCAGCAGCTCCTCAGGGTCCGACTTGGACGAGCAGTACTTC
CDR3 protein: CASSSSGSDLDEQYF

V gene: TRBV13
J gene: TRBJ2-1
clone size: NA
D gene: TRBD2
CDR3 DNA: TGTGCCAGCAGCTCCCCGACTAGCGGGGGCATCTCCTACAATGAGCAGTTCTTC
CDR3 protein: CASSSPTSGGISYNEQFF

V gene: TRBV6-5
J gene: TRBJ1-1
clone size: NA
D gene: NA
CDR3 DNA: TGTGCCAGCAGCCCCCTTTCAGAGAACACTGAAGCTTTCTTT
CDR3 protein: CASSPLSENTEAFF

V gene: TRBV7-8
J gene: TRBJ2-7
clone size: NA
D gene: TRBD2
CDR3 DNA: TGTGCCAGCAGCTTATCGCTAGCGGGAACAAGCTCCTACGAGCAGTACTTC
CDR3 protein: CASSLSLAGTSSYEQYF

V gene: TRBV10-3
J gene: TRBJ2-7
clone size: once
D gene: TRBD2
CDR3 DNA: TGTGCCATCAGCGGGACTAGCGGCGGGGCTTACGAGCAGTACTTC
CDR3 protein: CAISGTSGGAYEQYF

V gene: TRBV30
J gene: TRBJ2-7
clone size: NA
D gene: NA
CDR3 DNA: TGTGCCTGGAGACCGACGGGGGTCGGGACCTACGAGCAGTACTTC
CDR3 protein: CAWRPTGVGTYEQYF

V gene: TRBV5-1
J gene: TRBJ2-5
clone size: NA
D gene: TRBD2
CDR3 DNA: TGCGCCAGCAGACCCGGACTAGCGGGGGGGCTAGAGACCCAGTACTTC
CDR3 protein: CASRPGLAGGLETQYF

V gene: TRBV27
J gene: TRBJ2-2
clone size: NA
D gene: NA
CDR3 DNA: TGTGCCAGCAGCACATGGGGAGGCGGAAACACCGGGGAGCTGTTTTTT
CDR3 protein: CASSTWGGGNTGELFF

V gene: TRBV7-9
J gene: TRBJ2-1
clone size: NA
D gene: NA
CDR3 DNA: TGTGCCAGCACCCCAGCCCTCGGACTCCTCAATGAGCAGTTCTTC
CDR3 protein: CASTPALGLLNEQFF

V gene: TRBV9
J gene: TRBJ2-5
clone size: NA
D gene: NA
CDR3 DNA: TGTGCCAGCAGCGAGGACGGGACTCAGGTTGGGGAGACCCAGTACTTC
CDR3 protein: CASSEDGTQVGETQYF

V gene: TRBV6-5
J gene: TRBJ2-7
clone size: NA
D gene: NA
CDR3 DNA: TGTGCCAGCAGTTACTCGCCAGAATCCTACGAGCAGTACTTC
CDR3 protein: CASSYSPESYEQYF

V gene: TRBV28
J gene: TRBJ2-3
clone size: NA
D gene: NA
CDR3 DNA: TGTGCCAGCAGTTTGCTAGCAACAGATACGCAGTATTTT
CDR3 protein: CASSLLATDTQYF

V gene: TRBV4-3
J gene: TRBJ2-7
clone size: NA
D gene: NA
CDR3 DNA: TGCGCCAGCAGCCAATGGGCGTCCTACGAGCAGTACTTC
CDR3 protein: CASSQWASYEQYF

V gene: TRBV12-2
J gene: TRBJ2-1
clone size: NA
D gene: NA
CDR3 DNA: TGTGCAAGTCGCTTTCAGCGGGGGTCACAGAGGAATGAGCAGTTCTTC
CDR3 protein: CASRFQRGSQRNEQFF

V gene: TRBV4-1
J gene: TRBJ2-7
clone size: NA
D gene: NA
CDR3 DNA: TGCGCCAGCAGCCACAAGGGTGCGAGCTACGAGCAGTACTTC
CDR3 protein: CASSHKGASYEQYF

V gene: TRBV6-5
J gene: TRBJ2-5
clone size: NA
D gene: TRBD1
CDR3 DNA: TGTGCCAGCAATCCGACAGGGGGGGTAGAGACCCAGTACTTC
CDR3 protein: CASNPTGGVETQYF

V gene: TRBV4-3
J gene: TRBJ1-1
clone size: once
D gene: NA
CDR3 DNA: TGCGCCAGCAGCCAGTATATGGAGGACACTGAAGCTTTCTTT
CDR3 protein: CASSQYMEDTEAFF

V gene: TRBV6-5
J gene: TRBJ2-7
clone size: NA
D gene: NA
CDR3 DNA: TGTGCCAGCAGTTACGGGTCCGGAACCTACGAGCAGTACTTC
CDR3 protein: CASSYGSGTYEQYF

V gene: TRBV11-2
J gene: TRBJ2-3
clone size: NA
D gene: TRBD2
CDR3 DNA: TGTGCCAGCTCCCTACTAGCGACCGGCACAGATACGCAGTATTTT
CDR3 protein: CASSLLATGTDTQYF

V gene: TRBV12-5
J gene: TRBJ2-3
clone size: NA
D gene: TRBD2
CDR3 DNA: TGTGCTAGTGGTTTGGCGCTCGGGACTAGCGTCGTTACAGATACGCAGTATTTT
CDR3 protein: CASGLALGTSVVTDTQYF

V gene: TRBV6-1
J gene: TRBJ2-7
clone size: NA
D gene: NA
CDR3 DNA: TGTGCCAGCAGTGCAGAACGGGACTCATACTACGAGCAGTACTTC
CDR3 protein: CASSAERDSYYEQYF

V gene: TRBV2
J gene: TRBJ2-7
clone size: NA
D gene: TRBD2
CDR3 DNA: TGTGCCAGCAGTGATAGGGGACTAGCGGGAGACCCTGTCTCCGACGAGCAGTACTTC
CDR3 protein: CASSDRGLAGDPVSDEQYF

V gene: TRBV28
J gene: TRBJ2-3
clone size: once
D gene: NA
CDR3 DNA: TGTGCCAGCAGTTTAAGTGGGGGGCCAGATACGCAGTATTTT
CDR3 protein: CASSLSGGPDTQYF

V gene: TRBV5-1
J gene: TRBJ2-3
clone size: NA
D gene: TRBD2
CDR3 DNA: TGCGCCAGCAGCTTCACGGGAGGGACCACAGATACGCAGTATTTC
CDR3 protein: CASSFTGGTTDTQYF

V gene: TRBV27
J gene: TRBJ1-5
clone size: NA
D gene: TRBD1
CDR3 DNA: TGTGCCAACGATATCTTGGGACAGCGGAGCAATCAGCCCCAGCATTTT
CDR3 protein: CANDILGQRSNQPQHF

V gene: TRBV6-4
J gene: TRBJ1-3
clone size: NA
D gene: NA
CDR3 DNA: TGTGCCAGCAGAAACACCATATATTTT
CDR3 protein: CASRNTIYF

V gene: TRBV15
J gene: TRBJ2-3
clone size: NA
D gene: TRBD1
CDR3 DNA: TGTGCCACCAGCCCCGCTCCGGGACAGGGGGCGATTACAGATACGCAGTATTTT
CDR3 protein: CATSPAPGQGAITDTQYF

V gene: TRBV7-2
J gene: TRBJ1-2
clone size: NA
D gene: NA
CDR3 DNA: TGTGCCAGCAGCTGGGGGTATCTTGGCTACACCTTC
CDR3 protein: CASSWGYLGYTF